Below, 16 T cell receptor beta chains from the same sample are listed, as sequenced in a study of shared clonotypes between healthy human individuals. Using immunoSEQ multiplex PCR, the repertoire was profiled, and TCRdb retains in-frame clones only, with some absent. This table holds about 2.3 million clones, 80% to 95% found once. The sample consisted of naive CD4+ T cells from PBMCs. Subset specified: CD45RA+ positively selected. The receptors were sampled from a young man in good health. Some clones in this sample may be carry-over from other donors' samples.

The genes are TRBV6-6 and TRBJ2-7; possibly TRBD2 for D (6 bases). Between the trimmed V and J ends, which lost 0 bases and 4 bases, there was a span of 13 bases. The V gene's germline CDR1 is MNHNY and CDR2 SVGAGI (reference sequence). This CDR3 contains 15 residues. CDR3 region: CASSYSGGPQYEQYF. The CDR3 DNA reads as TGTGCCAGCAGTTACTCCGGGGGACCCCAGTACGAGCAGTACTTC.

This clone appeared once. The chain carries TRBV27 and TRBJ2-7; possible D gene TRBD1, 6 bases. Germline CDR1 is MNHEY and CDR2 is SMNVEV (reference sequence). Between the trimmed V and J ends, which lost 3 bases and 4 bases, there was a span of 10 bases. The CDR3 consists of 13 residues. The CDR3 region has the DNA TGTGCCAGCAGTTTGGACAGCCAGTACGAGCAGTACTTC. Amino acid sequence: CASSLDSQYEQYF.

V usage is TRBV18 and J usage is TRBJ1-1; no clear D. The V end was cut by 3 bases, the J end by 3 bases, with 14 bases between. CDR3 size: 15 residues. The germline V gene encodes CDR1 KGHSH and CDR2 LQKENI. CDR3 in DNA: TGTGCCAGCTCACCTGCGGGCGGTGGTGACACTGAAGCTTTCTTT. This gives the protein CASSPAGGGDTEAFF.

This sequence joins TRBV12-5 and TRBJ2-5, with 8 bases identical to TRBD1. The CDR3 has 16 residues. V trimming: 1 base; J trimming: 0 bases; junction bases outside the gene matches: 4. The germline V gene encodes CDR1 LGHNT and CDR2 FRNRAP. Here the CDR3 reads CASGLGQGSYQETQYF. The CDR3 coding sequence is TGTGCTAGTGGTTTGGGACAGGGGTCGTACCAAGAGACCCAGTACTTC.

The chain is built from TRBV4-3 and TRBJ2-6; 10 nucleotides agree with TRBD2. The CDR3 sequence is 18 residues long. CDR1 LGHNA and CDR2 YSLEER come from the germline V gene. V trimming: 0 bases; J trimming: 2 bases; junction bases outside the gene matches: 4. The CDR3 loop reads CASSQELAGGTGANVLTF. The CDR3 DNA follows: TGCGCCAGCAGCCAAGAGTTAGCGGGAGGAACTGGGGCCAACGTCCTGACTTTC.

The chain links TRBV5-8 to TRBJ1-5; no clear D gene. CDR1 and CDR2 (germline): SGHTS, YDEGEE. V lost 2 bases to trimming and J lost 6 bases, with 6 bases between them. The CDR3 has 12 residues. The CDR3 nucleotides are TGTGCCAGCAGCTTTCGAGGTCAGCCCCAGCATTTT. Its protein product is CASSFRGQPQHF.

The V call is TRBV7-9, the J call TRBJ2-7, with a possible D match to TRBD1 (6 bases). Germline CDR1 is SEHNR and CDR2 is FQNEAQ (reference sequence). The V end was cut by 5 bases, the J end by 7 bases, with 24 bases between. The CDR3 extends over 16 amino acids. DNA for the CDR3: TGTGCCAGCAGCGGAGATGACAGGAGGTCGTGCCTAGAGCAGTACTTC. This sequence encodes CASSGDDRRSCLEQYF.

The CDR3 bases are TGTGCCAGCAGTCCACGGGGAGCAGCAACTAATGAAAAACTGTTTTTT. Translation: CASSPRGAATNEKLFF. The J gene is TRBJ1-4, the V gene TRBV28; no definite D call. V was trimmed by 5 bases and J by 0 bases, leaving 13 bases between them. This CDR3 region has 16 residues. CDR1 is MDHEN, CDR2 SYDVKM, per germline.

Concerning this clone itself: This same CDR3 is encoded by further DNA sequences in the sample. V and J are TRBV7-2 and TRBJ1-4, with 7 bases fitting TRBD1. Germline CDR1 SGHTA, CDR2 FQGNSA. The CDR3 length is 14 residues. Trimming took 5 bases from V and 5 from J; bases not matched to a gene: 5. This CDR3 is CASSVGQLNEKLFF. In DNA, the CDR3 is TGTGCCAGCAGCGTGGGACAGCTAAATGAAAAACTGTTTTTT.

The rearrangement links TRBV5-4 to TRBJ2-3; 9 bases are a match to TRBD1. The length of the CDR3 is 16 residues. Trimming cost V 4 bases and J 2 bases; bases outside gene matches: 8. Germline values: CDR1 SGHNT, CDR2 YYREEE (reference sequence). CDR3 protein: CASSPRDRAHTDTQYF. In DNA, the CDR3 is TGTGCCAGCAGCCCGAGGGACAGGGCCCACACAGATACGCAGTATTTT.

The chain carries TRBV5-4 and TRBJ2-7; 7 positions match TRBD2. The CDR3 extends over 17 amino acids. Per the germline V gene, CDR1 is SGHNT and CDR2 is YYREEE (reference sequence). V gave up 1 base and J gave up 1 base; unmatched junction bases: 11. Written as DNA, the CDR3 is TGTGCCAGCAGCTTGAGCGTTGCAGCTAGCGGATCCTACGAGCAGTACTTC. This encodes CASSLSVAASGSYEQYF.

The chain links TRBV2 to TRBJ2-7, with D perhaps TRBD1 (6 bases). V gave up 2 bases and J gave up 5 bases, with 7 bases separating them. The length of the CDR3 is 12 residues. The germline V gene encodes CDR1 SNHLY and CDR2 FYNNEI. In nucleotides, the CDR3 is TGTGCCAGCAGTGAATACAGGGACGAGCAGTACTTC. As protein: CASSEYRDEQYF.

This chain joins TRBV7-2 and TRBJ1-2; D is undetermined. Germline lookup yields CDR1 SGHTA and CDR2 FQGNSA. This CDR3 comprises 12 residues. Deletions cut 7 bases from V and 4 bases from J, with 10 bases between. CDR3 region: CASTKVGYGYTF. CDR3 nucleotide sequence: TGTGCCAGCACCAAAGTCGGCTATGGCTACACCTTC. The variable domain in full, completed from reference TRBV7-2 and TRBJ1-2, reads GAGVSQSPSNKVTEKGKDVELRCDPISGHTALYWYRQSLGQGLEFLIYFQGNSAPDKSGLPSDRFSAERTGGSVSTLTIQRTQQEDSAVYLCASTKVGYGYTFGSGTRLTVV.

The rearrangement links TRBV4-1 to TRBJ2-1; D tentatively reads TRBD1 or TRBD2 (5 bases each). V gave up 2 bases and J gave up 9 bases, with 11 bases separating them. Germline values: CDR1 MGHRA, CDR2 YSYEKL. This CDR3 has 13 amino acids. CDR3 protein: CASSQRDRAEQFF. The CDR3 region has the DNA TGCGCCAGCAGCCAAAGGGACCGCGCTGAGCAGTTCTTC.

This clone was detected only once. This rearrangement joins TRBV5-6 to TRBJ2-7, with D perhaps matching TRBD1 or TRBD2 (5 bases each). Germline V gives CDR1 SGHDT, CDR2 YYEEEE. CDR3 size: 18 residues. V shed 4 bases and J shed 0 bases, with 23 bases lying between them. The CDR3 loop is CASSPLFRGARSSYEQYF. The CDR3 DNA follows: TGTGCCAGCAGCCCCCTATTCCGAGGGGCGCGAAGCTCCTACGAGCAGTACTTC.

The DNA for the CDR3 is TGCAGCGTTCGAGTCCCGGGAGGCGCGCCAAATACGCAGTATTTT. It specifies CSVRVPGGAPNTQYF. The V call is TRBV29-1, the J call TRBJ2-3; TRBD2 matches 7 bases. CDR3 length: 15 amino acids. Germline-derived CDR1 and CDR2 are SQVTM and ANQGSEA. V was clipped by 5 bases and J by 7 bases; unmatched bases: 15.